A single sample gave rise to the 18 T cell receptor beta chains below, sequenced in a study of blood T cell repertoires in COVID-19. Assay: immunoSEQ multiplex PCR; the TCRdb copy retains only in-frame clones and omits some. Seen here are 140,000 to 150,000 clones, 80% observed once, and the top ten hold about 5%. Sequenced sample: peripheral blood. These receptors were obtained from a woman aged 50 to 60 with acute or convalescent COVID-19.

The chain combines TRBV7-8 with TRBJ2-7, with D possibly matching TRBD1 (6 bases). The CDR3 has 15 residues. Per germline, CDR1 SGHVS and CDR2 FQNEAQ. The germline V and J ends were trimmed by 5 bases and 5 bases, with 19 bases remaining between them. DNA of the CDR3: TGTGCCAGCAGCCCCCGGCAGGGGTCCCCCCACGAGCAGTACTTC. Translated, it gives CASSPRQGSPHEQYF.

The V and J genes are TRBV7-3 and TRBJ2-6; 7 bases fit TRBD1. In germline, CDR1 is SGHTA, CDR2 FQGTGA. The CDR3 is 17 amino acids. V was clipped by 4 bases and J by 0 bases; unmatched bases: 6. CDR3 in amino acids: CASSSLDRSSGANVLTF. The CDR3 DNA sequence: TGTGCCAGCAGCTCCCTGGACAGGAGCTCTGGGGCCAACGTCCTGACTTTC. Drawing the rest from reference TRBV7-3 and TRBJ2-6, the complete variable domain is GAGVSQTPSNKVTEKGKYVELRCDPISGHTALYWYRQSLGQGPEFLIYFQGTGAADDSGLPNDRFFAVRPEGSVSTLKIQRTERGDSAVYLCASSSLDRSSGANVLTFGAGSRLTVL.

This chain's CDR3 is CASNLQSGTEKLFF. The CDR3, as DNA: TGTGCCAGCAATCTTCAATCTGGCACCGAAAAACTGTTTTTT. The chain carries TRBV2 and TRBJ1-4, with unresolved D. Trimming took off 7 bases at V and 8 bases at J, with 17 bases between the two ends. The CDR3 totals 14 residues. From germline, CDR1 is SNHLY and CDR2 FYNNEI. The variable domain in full, with the rest retrieved from reference TRBV2 and TRBJ1-4, is EPEVTQTPSHQVTQMGQEVILRCVPISNHLYFYWYRQILGQKVEFLVSFYNNEISEKSEIFDDQFSVERPDGSNFTLKIRSTKLEDSAMYFCASNLQSGTEKLFFGSGTQLSVL.

With respect to this clone: This CDR3 is also generated by other DNA sequences in the sample. The chain is built from TRBV9 and TRBJ1-5, with TRBD1 matching over 10 bases. The V gene's germline CDR1 is SGDLS and CDR2 YYNGEE. The CDR3 runs to 15 residues. The V gene end was trimmed by 2 bases and the J gene end by 9 bases; junction bases not matched to a gene: 8. For the CDR3, the DNA is TGTGCCAGCAGCGTCGGGGGGGGACAGGGGTTGCCCCAGCATTTT. It translates to CASSVGGGQGLPQHF.

The chain has TRBV3-1 (or the pseudogene TRBV3-2) and TRBJ1-6; TRBD1 agrees at 8 bases. Germline CDR1 and CDR2: LGHDT and YNNKEL (reference sequence). This CDR3 has 15 residues. Trimming at V came to 4 bases and at J to 8 bases, leaving 7 bases not matched to a gene. The CDR3 nucleotides read TGTGCCAGCAGCCCATCAGGGGGCGCATATTCACCCCTCCACTTT. It is translated as CASSPSGGAYSPLHF.

The table lists this clone with a count of one. V is TRBV5-1 and J is TRBJ2-7; 10 nucleotides agree with TRBD1. The trim removed 2 bases at V and 2 bases at J, leaving 4 bases unmatched. The CDR3 has 15 amino acids. Germline CDR1 reads SGHRS; CDR2 reads YFSETQ. The CDR3 region is CASSLGTGDTYEQYF. The CDR3 DNA follows: TGCGCCAGCAGCTTAGGGACAGGGGACACCTACGAGCAGTACTTC. Full variable domain (rest looked up from reference TRBV5-1 and TRBJ2-7): KAGVTQTPRYLIKTRGQQVTLSCSPISGHRSVSWYQQTPGQGLQFLFEYFSETQRNKGNFPGRFSGRQFSNSRSEMNVSTLELGDSALYLCASSLGTGDTYEQYFGPGTRLTVT.

Concerning this clone: A junction end diverges from the germline sequence, so it may reflect a read error. The genes are TRBV3-1 (or the pseudogene TRBV3-2) and TRBJ1-2; 9 nucleotides align to TRBD1. Germline loops: CDR1 LGHDT, CDR2 YNNKEL (reference sequence). CDR3 size: 15 residues. In DNA, the CDR3 is TGTGCCAACAGCCCTATAACAGGGGGCGCGGCTGGCTACACCTTC. Protein product: CANSPITGGAAGYTF.

The chain joins TRBV7-3 to TRBJ2-5, with 7 bases lining up with TRBD1. CDR1 and CDR2 (germline): SGHTA, FQGTGA. V shed 5 bases and J 5 bases; nucleotides not matched to a gene: 8. The CDR3 runs to 14 residues. The CDR3 spells CASSPTGTEETQYF. The CDR3 region has the DNA TGTGCCAGCAGCCCTACCGGGACAGAGGAGACCCAGTACTTC.

The CDR3 protein is CAWSAIYSNQPQHF. CDR3 sequence (DNA): TGTGCCTGGAGTGCTATCTATAGCAATCAGCCCCAGCATTTT. V is TRBV30 and J is TRBJ1-5; D is unresolved. The V gene lost 1 base and the J gene lost 0 bases, with 7 bases spanning the gap. Germline values: CDR1 GTSNPN, CDR2 SVGIG (reference sequence). This CDR3 comprises 14 residues. The variable domain in full, with the rest retrieved from reference TRBV30 and TRBJ1-5, is SQTIHQWPATLVQPVGSPLSLECTVEGTSNPNLYWYRQAAGRGLQLLFYSVGIGQISSEVPQNLSASRPQDRQFILSSKKLLLSDSGFYLCAWSAIYSNQPQHFGDGTRLSIL.

The chain carries TRBV11-3 and TRBJ1-1, with a weak D call TRBD1 (5 bases). The CDR3 is 13 amino acids. The V end was cut by 5 bases, the J end by 5 bases, with 12 bases between. Germline V gene sequence: CDR1 SGHNT, CDR2 YENEEA. In DNA form, the CDR3 reads TGTGCCAGCAGCCCCCAGGGCAAAACTGAAGCTTTCTTT. This gives the protein CASSPQGKTEAFF. Full variable domain (remainder filled in from reference TRBV11-3 and TRBJ1-1): EAGVVQSPRYKIIEKKQPVAFWCNPISGHNTLYWYLQNLGQGPELLIRYENEEAVDDSQLPKDRFSAERLKGVDSTLKIQPAELGDSAVYLCASSPQGKTEAFFGQGTRLTVV.

This chain uses TRBV19 with TRBJ1-1; 8 nucleotides agree with TRBD1. The CDR3 is 15 amino acids. With 7 bases clipped from V and 6 bases from J, the junction kept 13 bases outside the gene matches. CDR1 and CDR2 (germline): LNHDA, SQIVND (reference sequence). CDR3 loop: CASKPTTGGIAEAFF. The CDR3 DNA reads as TGTGCCAGTAAGCCAACAACAGGGGGGATTGCTGAAGCTTTCTTT.

V gene TRBV30 combines with J gene TRBJ2-7; 9 nucleotides match TRBD2. The V and J ends lost 0 bases and 3 bases, in that order; junction bases with no gene match: 6. The germline gives CDR1 GTSNPN, CDR2 SVGIG (reference sequence). The CDR3 sequence is 15 residues long. CDR3 protein: CAWSVVSGGLYEQYF. CDR3 nucleotide sequence: TGTGCCTGGAGTGTAGTAAGCGGGGGGCTCTACGAGCAGTACTTC.

This rearrangement joins TRBV2 to TRBJ2-6; D remains unclear. The CDR3 has 14 amino acids. Germline V gives CDR1 SNHLY, CDR2 FYNNEI. Trimming took off 7 bases at V and 2 bases at J, with 9 bases between the two ends. The CDR3 DNA follows: TGTGCCAGCATCTTACTGGCTGGGGCCAACGTCCTGACTTTC. Its translation is CASILLAGANVLTF.

The chain links TRBV3-1 (or the pseudogene TRBV3-2) to TRBJ2-7; D perhaps matches TRBD1 (6 bases). This CDR3 contains 15 residues. Germline CDR1 reads LGHDT; CDR2 reads YNNKEL (reference sequence). The V end was cut by 1 base, the J end by 5 bases, with 15 bases between. The CDR3 spells CASSQGRNRAHEQYF. DNA for the CDR3: TGTGCCAGCAGCCAAGGCCGCAACAGGGCCCACGAGCAGTACTTC.

This clone was counted between two and nine times. V and J are TRBV5-4 and TRBJ1-1, with D possibly TRBD1 on 5 matching bases. This CDR3 is 13 amino acids long. Germline loops: CDR1 SGHNT, CDR2 YYREEE (reference sequence). V dropped 4 bases and J dropped 2 bases, with 9 bases sitting between them. As DNA, the CDR3 is TGTGCCAGCAGCGGGGGGGAAAACACTGAAGCTTTCTTT. As protein: CASSGGENTEAFF.

The rearrangement joins TRBV20-1 to TRBJ2-7, with a tentative D call TRBD1 (6 bases). The CDR3 is made up of 11 amino acids. The V end was cut by 6 bases, the J end by 6 bases, with 12 bases between. Germline CDR1 DFQATT, CDR2 SNEGSKA (reference sequence). The CDR3 DNA is TGCAGTGCGAGTGCAGGGGTCGAGCAGTACTTC. Translating gives CSASAGVEQYF.

The chain combines TRBV7-3 with TRBJ2-2, with D uncertain. This CDR3 has 17 amino acids. Trimming left V 5 bases short and J 0 bases short, with 16 bases between. CDR1 is SGHTA and CDR2 is FQGTGA in the germline V gene. CDR3 residues: CASSLLSRQANTGELFF. The CDR3 DNA follows: TGTGCCAGCAGCCTACTGTCCAGGCAGGCGAACACCGGGGAGCTGTTTTTT.

The V call is TRBV5-1, the J call TRBJ2-1; D may be TRBD2 (6 bases). The CDR3 has 14 residues. Germline CDR1 reads SGHRS; CDR2 reads YFSETQ. Trimming removed 4 bases at V and 6 bases at J, with 14 bases between. CDR3 DNA: TGCGCCAGCAGCCCCGAACCCGGGGGCAATGAGCAGTTCTTC. This sequence encodes CASSPEPGGNEQFF.